This entry features one TCR beta chain sequence. Original processing notes: Amplifying reference gene primers gave estimates of nucleated cell counts. Method: immunoSEQ multiplex PCR; TCRdb's copy keeps in-frame clones and lacks some. Clonal size and the V and J genes are those of that table, whereas D and trimming came from the DNA. The table has 85,000 to 110,000 clones, around 90% seen once; the top ten hold roughly 18%. These data come from a study of blood T cell repertoires in COVID-19. On the study more broadly: The United States, Italy and Spain were the sources of the acute and convalescent COVID-19 samples. The analysed material was cDNA or gDNA that came from T cells, B-cell-depleted T cells, or PBMCs.

V lost 6 bases, J lost 3 bases, and 18 bases lay in between. This CDR3 contains 15 residues. Germline lookup yields CDR1 SGHTA and CDR2 FQGNSA. This TCR came from an elderly woman in a cohort sampled during active COVID-19. This sequence joins TRBV7-2 and TRBJ2-7; D possibly corresponds to TRBD2 (6 bases). Sequencing was done on a sample of peripheral blood. The DNA of the CDR3 is TGTGCCAGCAGAGTCCGGCCTAGCGTTAGCTACGAGCAGTACTTC. This gives the protein CASRVRPSVSYEQYF.